This T cell receptor (beta chain) derives from a study of control samples from healthy donors and cancer patients. Germline V gene sequence: CDR1 MGHRA, CDR2 YSYEKL. CDR3 length equals 16 residues. The trim removed 1 base at V and 0 bases at J, leaving 3 bases unmatched. Generated by immunoSEQ multiplex PCR, the TCRdb table keeps only in-frame clones and is missing some. The sample consists of 150,000 to 200,000 clones, just over 90% of them appearing once. The clonotype was recovered from a man between 25 and 39 years old in good health. The chain recombines TRBV4-1 with TRBJ2-1; 7 bases map to TRBD2. Sequencing was carried out using blood. The CDR3 region is CASSQGGLISYNEQFF. In nucleotides, the CDR3 is TGCGCCAGCAGCCAAGGGGGACTAATCTCCTACAATGAGCAGTTCTTC.